This T cell receptor beta chain was recorded in a study of blood T cell repertoires in COVID-19. For the study at large: The samples span acute and convalescent COVID-19 from the United States, Italy and Spain.

Source study methods: Estimates of nucleated cell counts were drawn from the amplification of reference gene primers. The table came from immunoSEQ multiplex PCR; TCRdb's copy has only in-frame clones and leaves some out. V, J and clone size were drawn from that table, and D and trimming were deduced from the DNA. Here the sample spans about 170,000 clones, about 83% being singletons. Trimming cost V 6 bases and J 4 bases, with 12 bases left between them. CDR3 length equals 13 residues. Germline lookup yields CDR1 SEHNR and CDR2 FQNEAQ (reference sequence). The clonotype originates from a woman older than 75 with acute or convalescent COVID-19. What was sequenced was peripheral blood. The chain combines TRBV7-9 with TRBJ1-1; D is undetermined. The DNA of the CDR3 is TGTGCCAGCAGTGAGAATCAGGCCACTGAAGCTTTCTTT. Translated: CASSENQATEAFF.